The source of this T cell receptor beta chain is a study of T cells in Graves' hyperthyroidism and ophthalmopathy. Study results and limitations: Most expanded thyroid clonotypes above 0.001 also appeared in blood. The model's output predicted ophthalmopathy at a median of about 6.5 months prior to onset.

On the basis of clinical symptoms, serum thyroxine and TRAb, thyroid ultrasound and orbital computed tomography, diagnoses were made. This clonotype was seen repeatedly, ten times or more. Its antigen is still unknown. RNA transcripts were the template for amplifying TCR beta CDR3 regions. Researchers ran a first-round RT-PCR on the TCR CDR3 using the HTBI primer set. TCRdb reanalysed the multiplex PCR reads using MiXCR and keeps one entry per CDR3 protein. The table has 600,000 to 800,000 distinct CDR3 sequences, roughly 32% seen once. CDR1 SQVTM and CDR2 ANQGSEA come from the germline V gene. The length of the CDR3 is 14 residues. Losses at the gene ends were 8 bases for V and 0 bases for J; bases not matched to a gene: 6.

The receptor was derived from a woman aged 40-49 years with Graves' hyperthyroidism. Source material: blood. The chain joins TRBV29-1 to TRBJ2-7; 11 bases are shared with TRBD2. CDR3 nucleotides: TGCAGCACCTCCGGGACTAGCGGCTCCTACGAGCAGTACTTC. Translated: CSTSGTSGSYEQYF.